This TCR beta chain is drawn from a study of control samples from healthy donors and cancer patients. Deletions cut 5 bases from V and 5 bases from J, with 21 bases between. CDR3 length: 16 amino acids. The germline V gene encodes CDR1 MDHEN and CDR2 SYDVKM. Sequencing was performed with immunoSEQ multiplex PCR; in TCRdb, only in-frame clones are kept and a portion is missing. This specimen shows 150,000 to 200,000 clones; the ten leading clones hold approximately 2.2%. This TCR was recovered from a woman aged 25 to 39 in good health. The sequenced material came from blood. The chain uses TRBV28 and TRBJ1-2, with D possibly TRBD1 on 6 matching bases. The chain's CDR3 is CASSVGSFIGGYGYTF. The CDR3 nucleotides are TGTGCCAGCAGTGTGGGATCCTTTATAGGGGGTTATGGCTACACCTTC.